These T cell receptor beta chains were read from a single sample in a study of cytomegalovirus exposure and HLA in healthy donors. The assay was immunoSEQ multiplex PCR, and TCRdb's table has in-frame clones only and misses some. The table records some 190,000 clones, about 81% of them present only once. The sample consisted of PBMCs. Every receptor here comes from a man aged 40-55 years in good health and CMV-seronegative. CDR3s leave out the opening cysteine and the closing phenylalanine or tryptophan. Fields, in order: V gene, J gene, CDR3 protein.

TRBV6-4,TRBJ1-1,ASSARTGTNTEAF
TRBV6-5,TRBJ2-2,ASSYGTSERTGELF
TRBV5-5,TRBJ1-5,ASSPTGGGIGGNQPQH
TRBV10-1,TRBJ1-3,ASKERNLLSGNTIY
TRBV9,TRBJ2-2,ASSAEIRDRRINTGELF
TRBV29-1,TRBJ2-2,SVVGWGRTGELF
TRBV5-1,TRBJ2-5,ASSLMGQSQETQY
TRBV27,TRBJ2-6,ASSSQGAGANVLT
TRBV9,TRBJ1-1,ASSGDRGPEAF
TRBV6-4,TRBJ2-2,ASSEQGRHTGELF
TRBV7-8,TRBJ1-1,ASSLAGGSPRVEAF
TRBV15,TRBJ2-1,ATSVRRGNSYNEQF
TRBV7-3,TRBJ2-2,ASSKVAGVQTGELF
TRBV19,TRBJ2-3,ASSNPGFTTDTQY
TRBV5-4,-,ASSLGSPYEQY
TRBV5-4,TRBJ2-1,ASSVFDRDRYYHNEQF
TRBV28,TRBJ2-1,ASSLGGREGQSEQF
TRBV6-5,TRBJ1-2,ASSSTPGRGYT
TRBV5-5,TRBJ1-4,ASSLTVAGEKLF
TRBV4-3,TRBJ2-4,ASSQDLSGRASKNIQY
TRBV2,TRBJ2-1,ASSSTGTEQF
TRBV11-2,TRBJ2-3,ASSYGTSGDTQY
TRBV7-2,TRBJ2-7,ASSPDRPSYEQY
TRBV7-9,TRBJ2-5,ASSPTGTGGAETQY
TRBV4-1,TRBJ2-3,ASSPGDTQY
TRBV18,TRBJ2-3,ASSPQRAGGEDS
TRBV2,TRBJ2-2,ASRASGANTGELF
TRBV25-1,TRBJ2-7,ATRQAIAYEQY
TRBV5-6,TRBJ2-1,ASSLAGLAGGYNEQF
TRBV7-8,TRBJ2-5,ASRHRGQETQY
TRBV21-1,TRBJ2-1,ASSKVDWLVANEQF
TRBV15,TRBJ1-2,ATSAGQNYGYT
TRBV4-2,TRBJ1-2,ASSQDRVAGYT
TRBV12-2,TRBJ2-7,ASRPGLAEIGPCYEQY
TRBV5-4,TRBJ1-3,ASSLALGSGNTIY
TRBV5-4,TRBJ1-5,ASSLDRGQPQH
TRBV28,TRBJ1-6,ATTALGGGYSPLH
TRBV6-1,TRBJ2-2,ASSALAGGSNTGELF
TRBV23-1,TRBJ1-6,ASSPIRTGHSPLH
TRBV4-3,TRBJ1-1,ASSQEGGPGEAF
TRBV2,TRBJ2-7,AIPGQGAEQY
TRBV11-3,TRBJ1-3,ASSPTDRGFSGNTIY